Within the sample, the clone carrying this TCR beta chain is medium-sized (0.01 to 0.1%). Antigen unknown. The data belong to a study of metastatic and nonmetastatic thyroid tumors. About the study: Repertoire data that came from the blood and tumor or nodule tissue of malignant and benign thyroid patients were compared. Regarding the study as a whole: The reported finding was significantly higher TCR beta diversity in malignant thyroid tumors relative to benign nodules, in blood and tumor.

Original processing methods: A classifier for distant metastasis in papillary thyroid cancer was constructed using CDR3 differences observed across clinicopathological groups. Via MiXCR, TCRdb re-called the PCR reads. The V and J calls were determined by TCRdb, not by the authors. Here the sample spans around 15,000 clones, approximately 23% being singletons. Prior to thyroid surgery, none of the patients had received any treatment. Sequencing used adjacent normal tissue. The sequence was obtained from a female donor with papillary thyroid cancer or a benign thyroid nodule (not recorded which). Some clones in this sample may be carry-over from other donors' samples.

In DNA, the CDR3 is TGTGCCAGCAGCTCAGGTAGCAATCAGCCCCAGCATTTT. Translating it yields CASSSGSNQPQHF. J is TRBJ1-5 and V is TRBV27, with no clear D. The ends were cut back, 6 bases at V and 0 bases at J, with 6 bases in the middle. CDR1 and CDR2 from the germline V gene are MNHEY and SMNVEV (reference sequence). This CDR3 spans 13 amino acids.